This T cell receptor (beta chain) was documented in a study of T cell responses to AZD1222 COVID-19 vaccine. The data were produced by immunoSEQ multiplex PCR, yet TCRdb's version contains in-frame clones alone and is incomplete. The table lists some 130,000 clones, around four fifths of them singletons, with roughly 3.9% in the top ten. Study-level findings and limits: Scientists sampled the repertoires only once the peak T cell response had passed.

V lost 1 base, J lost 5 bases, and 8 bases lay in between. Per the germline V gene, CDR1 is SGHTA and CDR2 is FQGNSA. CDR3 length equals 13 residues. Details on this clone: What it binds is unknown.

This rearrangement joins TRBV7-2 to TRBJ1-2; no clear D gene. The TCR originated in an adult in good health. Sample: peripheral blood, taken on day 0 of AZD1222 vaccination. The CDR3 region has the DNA TGTGCCAGCAGCTTAGGCGTGGGTTATGGCTACACCTTC. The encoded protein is CASSLGVGYGYTF.